This entry concerns a single T cell receptor beta chain. Its antigen is still unknown. Time point denoted: baseline pretreatment blood. As to treatment: 15 Gy SBRT to primary tumor, nephrectomy 4 weeks later. Clear cell pathology was present in this patient's renal cell carcinoma. Using immunoSEQ multiplex PCR, the repertoire was profiled, and TCRdb retains in-frame clones only, with some absent. This sample has about 59,000 clones, with roughly three quarters found just once. This specimen comes from a study of radiation and T cells in renal cell carcinoma. Across the whole study: Nephrectomy followed 15 Gy stereotactic body radiation by 4 weeks. Whole-study results and caveats: Without pretreatment biopsies, baseline tumor clonotype presence was undetermined. In blood, top tumor clones expanded by 2 weeks, shrinking by 4.

Germline CDR1 is SQVTM and CDR2 is ANQGSEA. V lost 1 base and J lost 5, with 8 bases in between. CDR3 length equals 12 residues. J is TRBJ1-1 and V is TRBV29-1; no clear D. Material: blood, obtained from a patient whose treatment included radiotherapy and nephrectomy. The sequence came from a man in his sixties with renal cell carcinoma. CDR3 nucleotides: TGCAGCGTTGAAGCACTTCAGACTGAAGCTTTCTTT. Protein product: CSVEALQTEAFF.